A single sample is the source of the 32 T cell receptor beta chains below, sequenced in a study of cytomegalovirus exposure and HLA in healthy donors. Clones were sequenced by immunoSEQ multiplex PCR, and TCRdb holds only the in-frame ones, with some missing. The repertoire has roughly 330,000 clones, about 90% of them found once; the top ten carry 0.95% to 1.5%. The specimen sequenced was PBMCs. The origin of the receptors is a woman aged 30 to 39 in good health and CMV-seropositive.

This sequence joins TRBV28 and TRBJ2-1; D possibly matches TRBD1 or TRBD2 (6 bases each). This CDR3 contains 14 residues. Per the germline V gene, CDR1 is MDHEN and CDR2 is SYDVKM. Trimming pared 5 bases from V and 7 bases from J, leaving 15 bases between. CDR3 nucleotide sequence: TGTGCCAGCAGTCCCCTGGGGGGCGGGAATGAGCAGTTCTTC. It yields the protein CASSPLGGGNEQFF.

This chain joins TRBV27 and TRBJ2-3; D may be TRBD2 (6 bases). The CDR3 loop spans 16 amino acids. From germline, CDR1 is MNHEY and CDR2 SMNVEV (reference sequence). V was pared by 6 bases and J by 2 bases, with 18 bases between. The CDR3 region is CASSPIGGKDTDTQYF. The CDR3 DNA is TGTGCCAGCAGCCCCATCGGCGGGAAGGACACAGATACGCAGTATTTT.

The chain combines TRBV5-6 with TRBJ1-3; unclear D gene. Germline assignment: CDR1 SGHDT and CDR2 YYEEEE. This CDR3 is 13 amino acids long. V was trimmed by 7 bases and J by 0 bases, leaving 8 bases between them. This chain's CDR3 is CASGPYSGNTIYF. In DNA, the CDR3 is TGTGCCAGCGGACCGTACTCTGGAAACACCATATATTTT.

This clone has a single count. The chain has TRBV27 and TRBJ1-2, with TRBD1 identical over 11 bases. Trimming removed 2 bases from V and 5 bases from J; junction bases left unmatched: 4. Looked up from germline, CDR1 is MNHEY and CDR2 is SMNVEV (reference sequence). The CDR3 contains 15 residues. CDR3 sequence reads: CASSLGTGGEYGYTF. The CDR3 DNA follows: TGTGCCAGCAGTTTAGGGACAGGGGGGGAGTATGGCTACACCTTC.

The V call is TRBV28, the J call TRBJ2-7; TRBD2 might be the D (6 bases). Germline CDR1 is MDHEN and CDR2 is SYDVKM. The CDR3 consists of 16 residues. V was trimmed by 7 bases and J by 7 bases, leaving 26 bases between them. In DNA form, the CDR3 reads TGTGCCAGCACCTCGGGCGGGGCTAGTGGGTCGATAGAGCAGTACTTC. Its translation is CASTSGGASGSIEQYF. Together with reference TRBV28 and TRBJ2-7, the CDR3 gives the full variable domain: DVKVTQSSRYLVKRTGEKVFLECVQDMDHENMFWYRQDPGLGLRLIYFSYDVKMKEKGDIPEGYSVSREKKERFSLILESASTNQTSMYLCASTSGGASGSIEQYFGPGTRLTVT.

V and J are TRBV28 and TRBJ1-4; D is unresolved. Germline loops: CDR1 MDHEN, CDR2 SYDVKM. This CDR3 is built from 16 residues. The germline V and J ends were trimmed by 3 bases and 0 bases, with 11 bases remaining between them. CDR3 bases: TGTGCCAGCAGTTTGATAGGCATTGCAACTAATGAAAAACTGTTTTTT. As protein: CASSLIGIATNEKLFF.

The CDR3 loop is CASSSGDASSYNEQFF. Here the CDR3 DNA reads TGTGCCAGCAGCTCAGGGGACGCTTCCTCCTACAATGAGCAGTTCTTC. The gene calls are TRBV11-3 and TRBJ2-1; perhaps TRBD1 as D (6 bases). The V gene's germline CDR1 is SGHNT and CDR2 YENEEA. The CDR3 totals 16 residues. Deletions cut 4 bases from V and 0 bases from J, with 13 bases between. Using reference TRBV11-3 and TRBJ2-1 for the parts outside the CDR3, the full variable domain is EAGVVQSPRYKIIEKKQPVAFWCNPISGHNTLYWYLQNLGQGPELLIRYENEEAVDDSQLPKDRFSAERLKGVDSTLKIQPAELGDSAVYLCASSSGDASSYNEQFFGPGTRLTVL.

Comment on this clone: This sample also contains other DNA sequences that code for the same CDR3. This sequence joins TRBV5-6 and TRBJ2-7; 8 bases fit TRBD1. There are 14 residues in the CDR3. The trim removed 0 bases at V and 6 bases at J, leaving 5 bases unmatched. Germline V CDR1 and CDR2: SGHDT, YYEEEE. The CDR3 loop reads CASSLGQGAREQYF. In DNA, the CDR3 is TGTGCCAGCAGCTTGGGGCAGGGGGCGCGCGAGCAGTACTTC.

V usage is TRBV7-8 and J usage is TRBJ2-7; TRBD2 matches 8 bases. With V trimmed by 3 bases and J by 2 bases, 6 bases remained unmatched. Per germline, CDR1 SGHVS and CDR2 FQNEAQ. The CDR3 is 15 residues long. CDR3 sequence reads: CASSFSSGETYEQYF. The CDR3 region has the DNA TGTGCCAGCAGCTTTAGTAGCGGGGAGACCTACGAGCAGTACTTC.

The V gene is TRBV4-3, the J gene TRBJ1-4, with no clear D. The germline CDR1 and CDR2 sequences are LGHNA and YSLEER. The CDR3 runs 15 residues. V was shortened by 1 base and J by 5 bases, with 11 bases between the two germline ends. DNA of the CDR3: TGCGCCAGCAGCCAAGGGAGTGGGCGGAATGAAAAACTGTTTTTT. Its translation: CASSQGSGRNEKLFF.

J is TRBJ1-1 and V is TRBV6-1; D remains unclear. Germline V CDR1 and CDR2: MNHNS, SASEGT. The CDR3 contains 13 residues. V lost 9 bases and J lost 2, with 13 bases in between. CDR3 sequence: CASGRTINTEAFF. The DNA of the CDR3 is TGTGCCAGTGGACGGACGATCAACACTGAAGCTTTCTTT.

The chain couples TRBV5-1 to TRBJ2-7, with TRBD2 matching over 9 bases. Germline V CDR1 and CDR2: SGHRS, YFSETQ. V lost 0 bases to trimming and J lost 6 bases; unmatched junction nucleotides: 7. CDR3 size: 15 residues. CDR3 in amino acids: CASSLVTSGSREQYF. For the CDR3, the DNA is TGCGCCAGCAGCTTGGTGACTAGCGGCAGCCGCGAGCAGTACTTC.

The rearrangement uses TRBV30 and TRBJ2-5; unclear D gene. This CDR3 has 17 residues. V dropped 0 bases and J dropped 5 bases, with 22 bases sitting between them. CDR1 and CDR2 from the germline V gene are GTSNPN and SVGIG (reference sequence). CDR3: CAWSVPLPGRVVETQYF. The CDR3 DNA follows: TGTGCCTGGAGTGTACCCCTACCGGGTAGGGTAGTTGAGACCCAGTACTTC.

The chain uses TRBV27 and TRBJ1-1; TRBD1 is a possible D gene (5 bases). Looked up from germline, CDR1 is MNHEY and CDR2 is SMNVEV (reference sequence). There are 15 residues in the CDR3. Deletions cut 0 bases from V and 1 base from J, with 9 bases between. The CDR3 here is CASSLSGGGNTEAFF. The CDR3 DNA reads TGTGCCAGCAGTTTATCCGGGGGAGGGAACACTGAAGCTTTCTTT.

The rearrangement links TRBV7-3 to TRBJ2-1, with 12 positions matching TRBD2. V shed 5 bases and J 7 bases; nucleotides not matched to a gene: 6. The germline gives CDR1 SGHTA, CDR2 FQGTGA. The CDR3 has 15 residues. CDR3 residues: CASSKTSGSLNEQFF. The DNA for the CDR3 is TGTGCCAGCAGCAAGACTAGCGGGAGCTTGAATGAGCAGTTCTTC.

In its sample, this clone was seen once. The chain combines TRBV29-1 with TRBJ1-2; weak D call: TRBD1 (6 bases). The CDR3 consists of 12 residues. V lost 5 bases, J lost 4 bases, and 11 bases lay in between. Germline V CDR1 and CDR2: SQVTM, ANQGSEA. The CDR3 nucleotides read TGCAGCGTTTTCTCCAGGGGCTATGGCTACACCTTC. It specifies CSVFSRGYGYTF.

This clone turned up a few times. Here the CDR3 DNA reads TGTGCCAGCAGCCCAAGACAGGGAGACGTTTCACCCCTCCACTTT. It translates to CASSPRQGDVSPLHF. The gene calls are TRBV7-2 and TRBJ1-6; 7 nucleotides align to TRBD1. Germline V gene sequence: CDR1 SGHTA, CDR2 FQGNSA. V was clipped by 5 bases and J by 9 bases; unmatched bases: 10. CDR3 length: 15 amino acids.

This rearrangement joins TRBV7-3 to TRBJ2-5, with 9 bases identical to TRBD1. The CDR3 is made up of 16 amino acids. Per germline, CDR1 SGHTA and CDR2 FQGTGA. Trimming took 5 bases from V and 5 from J; bases not matched to a gene: 12. CDR3 in DNA: TGTGCCAGCAGCCCGGGGCCGGGACAGGGAAGGGAGACCCAGTACTTC. Translated: CASSPGPGQGRETQYF.

The V gene is TRBV28, the J gene TRBJ1-2; TRBD1 aligns across 8 bases. The length of the CDR3 is 13 residues. From germline, CDR1 is MDHEN and CDR2 SYDVKM. The junction had 7 bases not matched to a gene; V was cut back by 5 bases and J by 8 bases. In DNA, the CDR3 is TGTGCCAGCAGTACCAACAGGGGGAGAGGCTACACCTTC. Encoded protein: CASSTNRGRGYTF.

V usage is TRBV6-5 and J usage is TRBJ2-7; D is uncertain. CDR1 and CDR2 (germline): MNHEY, SVGAGI. The CDR3 contains 15 residues. Trimming removed 0 bases from V and 3 bases from J, with 12 bases in between. CDR3 bases: TGTGCCAGCAGTTACTCAAGGCAGCCGAGCTACGAGCAGTACTTC. It yields the protein CASSYSRQPSYEQYF.

The CDR3 DNA is TGTGCCAGCAGCTTAATAGGGGCAGGTCAAGAGACCCAGTACTTC. Amino acid sequence: CASSLIGAGQETQYF. The chain carries TRBV7-3 and TRBJ2-5; TRBD1 is a possible D gene (5 bases). This CDR3 is built from 15 residues. V dropped 1 base and J dropped 2 bases, with 11 bases sitting between them. Per the germline V gene, CDR1 is SGHTA and CDR2 is FQGTGA.

CDR3 sequence (DNA): TGTGCCACCAGCAGAGTTTCGAGGGGGATCATGAACACTGAAGCTTTCTTT. Protein sequence: CATSRVSRGIMNTEAFF. The chain links TRBV15 to TRBJ1-1; TRBD1 might be the D (6 bases). This CDR3 is built from 17 residues. With 1 base removed from V and 0 bases from J, the gap between germline ends came to 15 bases. Germline V lookup: CDR1 LNHNV, CDR2 YYDKDF (reference sequence). Full variable domain (rest looked up from reference TRBV15 and TRBJ1-1): DAMVIQNPRYQVTQFGKPVTLSCSQTLNHNVMYWYQQKSSQAPKLLFHYYDKDFNNEADTPDNFQSRRPNTSFCFLDIRSPGLGDTAMYLCATSRVSRGIMNTEAFFGQGTRLTVV.

The rearrangement links TRBV2 to TRBJ1-5; D may be TRBD1 (5 bases). Germline assignment: CDR1 SNHLY and CDR2 FYNNEI. There are 16 residues in the CDR3. V shed 2 bases and J shed 4 bases, with 15 bases lying between them. The CDR3 reads CASSEQGFWNNQPQHF. CDR3 nucleotides: TGTGCCAGCAGTGAACAGGGTTTTTGGAATAATCAGCCCCAGCATTTT.

The sample holds one count of this clone. V and J are TRBV28 and TRBJ2-5; no definite D call. The V end lost 6 bases, the J end lost 2 bases, and 13 bases lay between the germline ends. The CDR3 has 14 amino acids. Germline-derived CDR1 and CDR2 are MDHEN and SYDVKM. The CDR3 sequence is CASSSLSGQETQYF. Written as DNA, the CDR3 is TGTGCCAGCAGCAGTCTGTCCGGGCAAGAGACCCAGTACTTC.

This chain uses TRBV10-2 with TRBJ2-7; weak D call: TRBD2 (7 bases). This CDR3 contains 15 residues. Germline CDR1 WSHSY, CDR2 SAAADI. Trimming took 0 bases from V and 6 from J, leaving 15 bases between them. The chain's CDR3 is CASSESRRGRGEQYF. The DNA of the CDR3 is TGCGCCAGCAGTGAGTCGAGGCGGGGGCGCGGCGAGCAGTACTTC.

As regards this clone: Other DNA sequences in this specimen translate into the identical CDR3. The rearrangement uses TRBV28 and TRBJ1-2; D is unresolved. Per the germline V gene, CDR1 is MDHEN and CDR2 is SYDVKM. The V and J ends lost 8 bases and 0 bases respectively, with 7 bases between them. The CDR3 extends over 12 amino acids. CDR3 protein: CASRIPNYGYTF. CDR3 nucleotide sequence: TGTGCCAGCCGGATTCCTAACTATGGCTACACCTTC.

This sequence joins TRBV4-3 and TRBJ2-2, with D unclear. This CDR3 spans 13 amino acids. The germline V gene encodes CDR1 LGHNA and CDR2 YSLEER. Trimming removed 1 base at V and 6 bases at J, with 6 bases between. The CDR3 DNA reads as TGCGCCAGCAGCCAAGGAATCGCCGGGGAGCTGTTTTTT. Protein product: CASSQGIAGELFF.

The rearrangement joins TRBV15 to TRBJ2-3; 11 positions agree with TRBD1. V dropped 0 bases and J dropped 3; count of bases not matched to a gene: 11. This CDR3 contains 19 residues. Germline V gene lookup returns CDR1 LNHNV and CDR2 YYDKDF (reference sequence). DNA for the CDR3: TGTGCCACCAGCAGAGATCAAGGACAGGGGGCGCCTGAGACAGATACGCAGTATTTT. Protein product: CATSRDQGQGAPETDTQYF.

The chain recombines TRBV7-2 with TRBJ2-1; 9 bases are a match to TRBD2. Germline V CDR1 and CDR2: SGHTA, FQGNSA. J was trimmed by 6 bases and V by 8 bases; bases with no gene match: 8. The CDR3 length is 14 residues. The CDR3 loop is CASVIISGGNEQFF. The CDR3 bases are TGTGCCAGCGTGATAATTAGCGGGGGCAATGAGCAGTTCTTC. The full variable domain, rest sourced from reference TRBV7-2 and TRBJ2-1, is GAGVSQSPSNKVTEKGKDVELRCDPISGHTALYWYRQSLGQGLEFLIYFQGNSAPDKSGLPSDRFSAERTGGSVSTLTIQRTQQEDSAVYLCASVIISGGNEQFFGPGTRLTVL.

The chain links TRBV30 to TRBJ2-7; TRBD1 matches at 8 bases. The CDR3 consists of 14 residues. In germline, CDR1 is GTSNPN, CDR2 SVGIG (reference sequence). With V trimmed by 2 bases and J by 3 bases, 6 bases remained unmatched. The CDR3 DNA follows: TGTGCCTGGAGTTACGGGACAGGACGCTACGAGCAGTACTTC. Its translation: CAWSYGTGRYEQYF.

V is TRBV5-6 and J is TRBJ1-2; no clear D. The CDR3 runs 12 residues. V was pared by 4 bases and J by 8 bases, with 12 bases between. CDR1 is SGHDT, CDR2 YYEEEE, per germline. The CDR3 region has the DNA TGTGCCAGCAGCCGAGGTCCTGAGGGCTACACCTTC. Its protein is CASSRGPEGYTF.

V gene TRBV7-9 combines with J gene TRBJ2-1, with 10 positions matching TRBD2. The CDR3 totals 16 residues. The J segment lost 3 bases and the V segment lost 2 bases, leaving 4 bases of the junction unmatched. Germline assignment: CDR1 SEHNR and CDR2 FQNEAQ (reference sequence). The CDR3 region has the DNA TGTGCCAGCAGCTTATCGCGACTAGCGGGCTACAATGAGCAGTTCTTC. This gives the protein CASSLSRLAGYNEQFF.